Listed below are T cell receptor beta chains from one sample, sequenced in a study of T cell responses to AZD1222 COVID-19 vaccine. Sequencing was performed with immunoSEQ multiplex PCR; in TCRdb, only in-frame clones are kept and a portion is missing. The sample has 90,000 to 150,000 clones, around 87% seen once. This specimen consisted of peripheral blood, obtained on day 0 of AZD1222 vaccination. All receptors derive from an adult in good health. Each CDR3 is given with its conserved first and last residue.

v_gene	j_gene	len	CDR3aa
TRBV13	TRBJ1-2	14	CASSAGDRGPGYTF
TRBV19	TRBJ1-1	12	CASRGGNTEAFF
TRBV10-1	TRBJ2-5	15	CASSTGTGDGETQYF
TRBV6-5	TRBJ2-3	15	CASSTLGAGADTQYF
TRBV6-2/TRBV6-3	TRBJ1-2	13	CASSPGPPYGYTF
TRBV27	TRBJ2-5	12	CASSLIWETQYF
TRBV7-2	TRBJ2-7	15	CASSLAPAVSYEQYF
TRBV15	TRBJ1-5	17	CATSRFPGQGNNQPQHF
TRBV2	TRBJ1-1	12	CASSHPGTEAFF
TRBV18	TRBJ1-6	16	CASSPKRTGENSPLHF
TRBV7-2	TRBJ1-3	15	CASSLMINSGNTIYF
TRBV11-3	TRBJ2-2	15	CASSLSSGAAGELFF
TRBV4-3	TRBJ1-2	16	CASSQDRQTLNYGYTF
TRBV6-5	TRBJ1-2	15	CASSRRDSGFYGYTF
TRBV19	TRBJ2-5	16	CASSIWTSGLQETQYF
TRBV10-3	TRBJ1-1	13	CAISTGSWTEAFF
TRBV21-1	TRBJ1-6	20	CASSKDLRELPLSYNSPLHF
TRBV7-9	TRBJ1-1	14	CASSLIGQGDEAFF
TRBV5-1	TRBJ2-7	14	CASSLASEVYEQYF
TRBV10-3	TRBJ1-1	13	CAISEYRDTEAFF
TRBV2	TRBJ1-5	13	CASSQESNQPQHF
TRBV9	TRBJ2-2	16	CASSPGGAPNTGELFF
TRBV5-1	TRBJ1-2	15	CASSAEPGQGHGYTF
TRBV6-5	TRBJ1-1	15	CASAVGAVPNTEAFF
TRBV13	TRBJ1-1	13	CASSSRLGTEAFF
TRBV7-9	TRBJ1-2	14	CASSSEGSSYGYTF
TRBV5-1	TRBJ1-1	15	CASSLEARTFTEAFF
TRBV7-2	TRBJ1-2	17	CASSLASGVFGNYGYTF
TRBV9	TRBJ1-6	14	CASSVTGGNSPLHF
TRBV10-3	TRBJ2-5	11	CASQSQETQYF
TRBV6-6	TRBJ1-2	12	CASSQGQGRYTF
TRBV29-1	TRBJ2-1	14	CSVDLTGVYNEQFF
TRBV19	TRBJ2-3	15	CASSQPGQGTDTQYF
TRBV3-1/TRBV3-2	TRBJ2-1	16	CASSRAGAGDYNEQFF
TRBV7-9	TRBJ1-2	14	CASSSPLKGAGYTF
TRBV27	TRBJ1-2	14	CASSPGDRGKGYTF
TRBV5-8	TRBJ1-1	13	CASSLGENTEAFF
TRBV9	TRBJ1-6	13	CASSVAFDSPLHF
TRBV5-6	TRBJ1-1	13	CASRGFRNTEAFF
TRBV2	TRBJ1-1	12	CASSEEGAGAFF
TRBV6-4	TRBJ1-1	14	CASSRRGGGTEAFF
TRBV6-5	TRBJ1-2	14	CATRTGGTLYGYTF
TRBV7-2	TRBJ1-1	13	CASSLGWGAEAFF
TRBV6-1	TRBJ1-2	15	CASSEVGGVGYGYTF
TRBV7-8	TRBJ1-5	14	CASSPWTEDQPQHF
TRBV3-1/TRBV3-2	TRBJ1-2	17	CASSKYGRGERNYGYTF
TRBV5-6	TRBJ1-1	16	CASSLFRESGNTEAFF
TRBV19	TRBJ1-1	13	CASSIGRGTEAFF
TRBV7-9	TRBJ1-1	15	CASSHQAGDGTEAFF
TRBV5-1	TRBJ2-1	15	CASSLVGTGPIEQFF
TRBV12-5	TRBJ1-6	13	CARGGSYNSPLHF
TRBV19	TRBJ2-2	17	CASSIDRSRGNTGELFF
TRBV10-3	TRBJ1-2	17	CAISPDLGQTVLYGYTF